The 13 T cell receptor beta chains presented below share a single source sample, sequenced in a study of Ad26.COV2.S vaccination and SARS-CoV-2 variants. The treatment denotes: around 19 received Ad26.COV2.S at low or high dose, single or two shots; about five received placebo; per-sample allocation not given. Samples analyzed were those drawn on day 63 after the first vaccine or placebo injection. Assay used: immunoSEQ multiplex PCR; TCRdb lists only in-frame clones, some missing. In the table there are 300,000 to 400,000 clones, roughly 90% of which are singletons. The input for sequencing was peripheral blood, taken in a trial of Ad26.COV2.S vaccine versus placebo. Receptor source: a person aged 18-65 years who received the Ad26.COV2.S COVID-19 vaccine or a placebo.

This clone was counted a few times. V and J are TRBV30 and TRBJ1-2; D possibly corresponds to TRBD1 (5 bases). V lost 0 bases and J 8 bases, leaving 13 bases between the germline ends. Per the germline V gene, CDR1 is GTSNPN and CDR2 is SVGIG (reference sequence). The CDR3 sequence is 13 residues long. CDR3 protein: CAWSVRAGKGYTF. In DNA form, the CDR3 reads TGTGCCTGGAGTGTACGGGCAGGGAAGGGCTACACCTTC.

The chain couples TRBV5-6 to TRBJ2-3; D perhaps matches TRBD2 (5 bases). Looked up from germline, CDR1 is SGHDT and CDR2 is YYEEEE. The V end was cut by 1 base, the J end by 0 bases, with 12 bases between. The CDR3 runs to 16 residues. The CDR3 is CASSLKAGLSTDTQYF. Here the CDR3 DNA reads TGTGCCAGCAGCTTGAAAGCTGGACTTAGCACAGATACGCAGTATTTT.

DNA of the CDR3: TGTGCCAGCAGCTTGCAGGGGGGGACCGAGCAGTACTTC. This sequence encodes CASSLQGGTEQYF. The V and J genes are TRBV5-4 and TRBJ2-7; D tentatively fits TRBD1 or TRBD2 (7 bases each). Germline CDR1 reads SGHNT; CDR2 reads YYREEE (reference sequence). The V gene lost 1 base and the J gene lost 6 bases, with 11 bases spanning the gap. This CDR3 has 13 residues.

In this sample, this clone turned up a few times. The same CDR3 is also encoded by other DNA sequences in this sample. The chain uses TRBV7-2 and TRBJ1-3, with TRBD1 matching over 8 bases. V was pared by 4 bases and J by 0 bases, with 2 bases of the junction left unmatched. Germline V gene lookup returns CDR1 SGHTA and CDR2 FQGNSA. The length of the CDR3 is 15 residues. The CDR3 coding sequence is TGTGCCAGCAGCTCGACAGGGGCCTCTGGAAACACCATATATTTT. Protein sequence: CASSSTGASGNTIYF.

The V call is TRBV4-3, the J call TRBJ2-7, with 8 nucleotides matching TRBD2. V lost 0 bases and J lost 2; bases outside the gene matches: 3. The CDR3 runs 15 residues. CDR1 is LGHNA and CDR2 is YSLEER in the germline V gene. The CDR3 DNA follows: TGCGCCAGCAGCCAAGATCGGGGGGGACCCTACGAGCAGTACTTC. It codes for CASSQDRGGPYEQYF.

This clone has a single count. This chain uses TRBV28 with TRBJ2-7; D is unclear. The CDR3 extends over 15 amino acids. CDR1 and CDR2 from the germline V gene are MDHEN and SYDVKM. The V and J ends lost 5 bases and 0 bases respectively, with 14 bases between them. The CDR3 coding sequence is TGTGCCAGCAGTGAGGTTAACTACAGCTCCTACGAGCAGTACTTC. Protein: CASSEVNYSSYEQYF.

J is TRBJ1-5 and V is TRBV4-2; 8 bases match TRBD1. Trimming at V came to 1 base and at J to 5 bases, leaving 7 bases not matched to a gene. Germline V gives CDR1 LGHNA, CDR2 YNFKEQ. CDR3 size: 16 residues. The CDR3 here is CASSQGGDRWYQPQHF. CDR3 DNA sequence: TGTGCCAGCAGCCAAGGTGGGGACAGGTGGTATCAGCCCCAGCATTTT.

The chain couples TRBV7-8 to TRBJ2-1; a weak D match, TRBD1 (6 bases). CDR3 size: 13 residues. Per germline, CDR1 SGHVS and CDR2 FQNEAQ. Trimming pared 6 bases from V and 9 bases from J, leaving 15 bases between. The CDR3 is CASSRYRDSEQFF. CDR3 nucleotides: TGTGCCAGCAGTAGGTACAGGGATAGTGAGCAGTTCTTC.

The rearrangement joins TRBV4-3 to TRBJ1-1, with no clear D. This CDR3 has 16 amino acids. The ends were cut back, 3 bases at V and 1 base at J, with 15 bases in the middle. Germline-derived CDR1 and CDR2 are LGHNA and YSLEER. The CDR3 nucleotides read TGCGCCAGCAGCCACAGGACGGTGTACAAGAACACTGAAGCTTTCTTT. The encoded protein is CASSHRTVYKNTEAFF.

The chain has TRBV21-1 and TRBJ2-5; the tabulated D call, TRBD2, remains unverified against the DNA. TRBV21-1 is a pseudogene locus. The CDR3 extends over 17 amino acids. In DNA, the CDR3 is TGTGCCAGCAGCCCACCAGGCGGGACTGGGGGGAAAGAGACCCAGTACTTC. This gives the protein CASSPPGGTGGKETQYF.

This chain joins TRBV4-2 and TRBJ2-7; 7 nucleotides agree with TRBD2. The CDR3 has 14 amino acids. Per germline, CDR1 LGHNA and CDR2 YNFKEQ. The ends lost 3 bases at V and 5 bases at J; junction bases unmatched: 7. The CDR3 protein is CASSHWGGVDEQYF. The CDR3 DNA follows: TGTGCCAGCAGCCATTGGGGGGGGGTGGACGAGCAGTACTTC.

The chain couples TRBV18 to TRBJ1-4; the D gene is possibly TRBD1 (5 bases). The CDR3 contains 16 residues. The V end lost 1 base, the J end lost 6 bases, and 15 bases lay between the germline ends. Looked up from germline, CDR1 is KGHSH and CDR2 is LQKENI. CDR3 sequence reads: CASSPLPGRGYEKLFF. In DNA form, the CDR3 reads TGTGCCAGCTCACCACTCCCGGGGAGGGGCTATGAAAAACTGTTTTTT. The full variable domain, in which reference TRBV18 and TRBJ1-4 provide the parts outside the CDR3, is NAGVMQNPRHLVRRRGQEARLRCSPMKGHSHVYWYRQLPEEGLKFMVYLQKENIIDESGMPKERFSAEFPKEGPSILRIQQVVRGDSAAYFCASSPLPGRGYEKLFFGSGTQLSVL.

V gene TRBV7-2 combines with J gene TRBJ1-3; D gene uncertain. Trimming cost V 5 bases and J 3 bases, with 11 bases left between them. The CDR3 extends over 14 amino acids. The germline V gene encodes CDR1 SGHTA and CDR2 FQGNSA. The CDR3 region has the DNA TGTGCCAGCAGCCCCACTGCGGATGGAAACACCATATATTTT. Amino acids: CASSPTADGNTIYF.